These 3 T cell receptor beta chains were all obtained from the same sample, sequenced in a study of Ad26.COV2.S vaccination and SARS-CoV-2 variants. Profiled with immunoSEQ multiplex PCR; TCRdb holds only in-frame clones, not every one. The sample consists of about 460,000 clones, about nine tenths of them appearing once. Treatment indicated: roughly 20 received Ad26.COV2.S at low or high dose, single or two shots; roughly five received placebo; per-sample allocation not given. All samples were drawn on day 63, counting from the first vaccine or placebo injection. Sequenced material: peripheral blood, taken in a trial of Ad26.COV2.S vaccine versus placebo. These receptors were obtained from a person between 18 and 65 years old who received the Ad26.COV2.S COVID-19 vaccine or a placebo.

The chain uses TRBV6-4 and TRBJ2-3; D is perhaps TRBD2 (6 bases). Per germline, CDR1 MRHNA and CDR2 SNTAGT. V dropped 6 bases and J dropped 0 bases, with 10 bases sitting between them. The CDR3 length is 14 residues. CDR3 DNA sequence: TGTGCCAGCAGCCCGGGACTCAGCACAGATACGCAGTATTTT. It is translated as CASSPGLSTDTQYF.

This sequence joins TRBV6-6 and TRBJ2-7, with D possibly being TRBD2 (6 bases). This CDR3 spans 13 amino acids. V shed 4 bases and J shed 4 bases, with 11 bases lying between them. Germline V gene sequence: CDR1 MNHNY, CDR2 SVGAGI (reference sequence). The CDR3 is CASSSKGGYEQYF. The CDR3 bases are TGTGCCAGCAGTTCGAAAGGAGGGTACGAGCAGTACTTC.

The chain combines TRBV28 with TRBJ2-5; TRBD2 matches 11 bases. V was pared by 10 bases and J by 3 bases, with 10 bases of the junction left unmatched. The CDR3 runs 15 residues. Germline loops: CDR1 MDHEN, CDR2 SYDVKM. This chain's CDR3 is CATKWLAGGKETQYF. The CDR3 coding sequence is TGTGCCACCAAATGGCTAGCGGGAGGTAAAGAGACCCAGTACTTC.